A single sample gave rise to the 19 T cell receptor beta chains below, sequenced in a study of blood T cell repertoires in COVID-19 (dated by TCRdb to about 2020). To prepare the library, the immunoSEQ multiplex PCR assay was applied. This is the immuneACCESS table as TCRdb keeps it, with only in-frame sequences that have V and J called. A part of the clones is gone; compared with another copy, unresolved V genes explain less than half, and the rest is unexplained. Across this sample there are 100,000 to 110,000 clones, with roughly 90% seen only once. Approximately 2% of the sample rests with the top ten. Sequencing used peripheral blood. Source of these receptors: a man aged 45-60 years with active COVID-19.

This chain uses TRBV6-5 with TRBJ2-5; D is unresolved. Deletions cut 2 bases from V and 7 bases from J, with 20 bases between. CDR3 length: 16 residues. Germline-derived CDR1 and CDR2 are MNHEY and SVGAGI. CDR3 sequence: CASSYVSAASGGTQYF. CDR3 bases: TGTGCCAGCAGTTACGTTTCGGCAGCCTCCGGCGGGACCCAGTACTTC.

This chain connects TRBV6-5 to TRBJ1-1; D may be TRBD1 (5 bases). The germline V gene has CDR1 MNHEY and CDR2 SVGAGI. Trimming took off 7 bases at V and 3 bases at J, with 18 bases between the two ends. The CDR3 length is 15 residues. For the CDR3, the DNA is TGTGCCAGCAATCAGGCGGCAGGGAGGGACACTGAAGCTTTCTTT. Translating it yields CASNQAAGRDTEAFF.

V and J are TRBV3-1 (or the pseudogene TRBV3-2) and TRBJ2-5; weak D call: TRBD2 (6 bases). CDR1 and CDR2 (germline): LGHDT, YNNKEL (reference sequence). The CDR3 length is 14 residues. V lost 1 base to trimming and J lost 3 bases, with 9 bases between them. The CDR3 loop reads CASSQAAGKETQYF. The CDR3 DNA follows: TGTGCCAGCAGCCAAGCGGCGGGAAAAGAGACCCAGTACTTC.

The chain is built from TRBV18 and TRBJ2-7, with 7 bases matching TRBD1. In germline, CDR1 is KGHSH, CDR2 LQKENI. The CDR3 consists of 13 residues. Unmatched junction bases numbered 5, after V lost 2 bases and J lost 7 bases. DNA for the CDR3: TGTGCCAGCTCACCAGGGACAGCCCGGGAGCAGTACTTC. It translates to CASSPGTAREQYF. Using reference TRBV18 and TRBJ2-7 for the parts outside the CDR3, the full variable domain is NAGVMQNPRHLVRRRGQEARLRCSPMKGHSHVYWYRQLPEEGLKFMVYLQKENIIDESGMPKERFSAEFPKEGPSILRIQQVVRGDSAAYFCASSPGTAREQYFGPGTRLTVT.

The chain recombines TRBV6-6 with TRBJ2-3, with 16 bases lining up with TRBD2. Germline assignment: CDR1 MNHNY and CDR2 SVGAGI (reference sequence). The CDR3 extends over 19 amino acids. J was trimmed by 2 bases and V by 5 bases; bases with no gene match: 10. The DNA for the CDR3 is TGTGCCAGCAGTCCGGGACTAGCGGGAGGGTTGGGGTTCACAGATACGCAGTATTTT. It specifies CASSPGLAGGLGFTDTQYF.

The CDR3 loop is CASSLGKTDTQYF. The CDR3 region has the DNA TGTGCCAGCAGCTTAGGTAAAACAGATACGCAGTATTTT. This rearrangement joins TRBV7-2 to TRBJ2-3, with no clear D. This CDR3 spans 13 amino acids. From germline, CDR1 is SGHTA and CDR2 FQGNSA. Trimming took off 1 base at V and 3 bases at J, with 5 bases between the two ends.

This chain links TRBV7-2 with TRBJ2-1; TRBD2 matches at 7 bases. CDR3 length equals 15 residues. V trimming: 2 bases; J trimming: 7 bases; junction bases outside the gene matches: 8. The germline V gene encodes CDR1 SGHTA and CDR2 FQGNSA. The CDR3 region is CASSLLAGVGNEQFF. In DNA form, the CDR3 reads TGTGCCAGCAGCTTACTTGCGGGAGTAGGAAATGAGCAGTTCTTC.

This rearrangement joins TRBV6-5 to TRBJ1-3, with unresolved D. Trimming removed 0 bases from V and 2 bases from J, with 8 bases in between. CDR3 length: 15 residues. In germline, CDR1 is MNHEY, CDR2 SVGAGI. The chain's CDR3 is CASSYSRVAGNTIYF. The CDR3 DNA sequence: TGTGCCAGCAGTTACTCTCGGGTCGCTGGAAACACCATATATTTT.

The chain carries TRBV9 and TRBJ2-3; tentatively, D is TRBD2 (5 bases). The length of the CDR3 is 13 residues. CDR1 is SGDLS and CDR2 is YYNGEE in the germline V gene. V was trimmed by 4 bases and J by 0 bases, leaving 6 bases between them. The CDR3 coding sequence is TGTGCCAGCAGCCGAGGGAGCACAGATACGCAGTATTTT. Its translation is CASSRGSTDTQYF.

The chain is built from TRBV27 and TRBJ2-1; D is uncertain. This CDR3 spans 17 amino acids. Trimming shortened V by 0 bases and J by 3 bases, and 15 bases separated the two germline ends. The germline V gene encodes CDR1 MNHEY and CDR2 SMNVEV (reference sequence). The CDR3 DNA is TGTGCCAGCAGTTTATCAGCTTCTTACGTTCTCTACAATGAGCAGTTCTTC. Amino acid sequence: CASSLSASYVLYNEQFF.

This chain uses TRBV5-1 with TRBJ1-5; D not resolved. Trimming cost V 1 base and J 4 bases, with 12 bases left between them. CDR1 SGHRS and CDR2 YFSETQ come from the germline V gene. CDR3 length: 15 amino acids. CDR3 loop: CASSLSFGANQPQHF. CDR3 nucleotides: TGCGCCAGCAGCTTGAGTTTTGGAGCAAATCAGCCCCAGCATTTT.

This chain links TRBV19 with TRBJ1-2, with a tentative D call TRBD1 (5 bases). The CDR3 consists of 16 residues. CDR1 and CDR2 from the germline V gene are LNHDA and SQIVND (reference sequence). V lost 3 bases to trimming and J lost 3 bases, with 17 bases between them. The CDR3 nucleotides are TGTGCCAGTAGTATCGAGGCAGGGTATTTTCACTATGGCTACACCTTC. This encodes CASSIEAGYFHYGYTF.

The rearrangement links TRBV18 to TRBJ2-3, with TRBD2 as a possible D gene (6 bases). The CDR3 runs 14 residues. Germline CDR1 reads KGHSH; CDR2 reads LQKENI. The V end lost 5 bases, the J end lost 6 bases, and 15 bases lay between the germline ends. This chain's CDR3 is CASSSGTRADTQYF. DNA of the CDR3: TGTGCCAGCTCATCCGGGACTCGGGCCGATACGCAGTATTTT.

The chain combines TRBV18 with TRBJ2-1; D not certain. Germline V gene sequence: CDR1 KGHSH, CDR2 LQKENI. The CDR3 is 12 residues long. Between the trimmed V and J ends, which lost 3 bases and 8 bases, there was a span of 8 bases. Here the CDR3 reads CASSPLGDEQFF. The CDR3 bases are TGTGCCAGCTCACCCCTGGGCGATGAGCAGTTCTTC.

This clone occurred once. The gene calls are TRBV2 and TRBJ2-7; 7 nucleotides match TRBD1. The CDR3 consists of 13 residues. V shed 4 bases and J 5 bases; nucleotides not matched to a gene: 5. The germline gives CDR1 SNHLY, CDR2 FYNNEI. CDR3 amino acids: CASSVETGNEQYF. As DNA, the CDR3 is TGTGCCAGCAGTGTAGAGACAGGGAACGAGCAGTACTTC.

The chain joins TRBV5-6 to TRBJ2-1; 7 nucleotides align to TRBD1. The J segment lost 5 bases and the V segment lost 3 bases, leaving 11 bases of the junction unmatched. This CDR3 spans 16 amino acids. Germline V gives CDR1 SGHDT, CDR2 YYEEEE. DNA of the CDR3: TGTGCCAGCAGCTCATCCTACAGGGGACAAGACAATGAGCAGTTCTTC. Its translation is CASSSSYRGQDNEQFF.

The chain uses TRBV19 and TRBJ2-3; 15 bases align to TRBD2. This CDR3 has 15 amino acids. Germline lookup yields CDR1 LNHDA and CDR2 SQIVND (reference sequence). J lost 1 base, V lost 9 bases, and 2 bases had no gene match. The CDR3 DNA reads as TGTGCCAGACGGACTAGCGGGGGGGGCACAGATACGCAGTATTTT. Protein sequence: CARRTSGGGTDTQYF. Full variable domain (rest looked up from reference TRBV19 and TRBJ2-3): DGGITQSPKYLFRKEGQNVTLSCEQNLNHDAMYWYRQDPGQGLRLIYYSQIVNDFQKGDIAEGYSVSREKKESFPLTVTSAQKNPTAFYLCARRTSGGGTDTQYFGPGTRLTVL.

The genes are TRBV9 and TRBJ2-7, with 8 bases matching TRBD2. CDR3 length equals 14 residues. V lost 0 bases to trimming and J lost 4 bases; unmatched junction nucleotides: 3. Looked up from germline, CDR1 is SGDLS and CDR2 is YYNGEE. CDR3 in DNA: TGTGCCAGCAGCGTAGCCAGCGGGAGTTACGAGCAGTACTTC. This encodes CASSVASGSYEQYF.

This chain links TRBV11-2 with TRBJ1-1; D is unresolved. This CDR3 contains 14 residues. Germline V gene lookup returns CDR1 SGHAT and CDR2 FQNNGV. V was cut by 3 bases and J by 1 base, with 9 bases left in between. CDR3 DNA sequence: TGTGCCAGCAGCTTTGGCCCGGGGAACACTGAAGCTTTCTTT. Amino acid sequence: CASSFGPGNTEAFF.